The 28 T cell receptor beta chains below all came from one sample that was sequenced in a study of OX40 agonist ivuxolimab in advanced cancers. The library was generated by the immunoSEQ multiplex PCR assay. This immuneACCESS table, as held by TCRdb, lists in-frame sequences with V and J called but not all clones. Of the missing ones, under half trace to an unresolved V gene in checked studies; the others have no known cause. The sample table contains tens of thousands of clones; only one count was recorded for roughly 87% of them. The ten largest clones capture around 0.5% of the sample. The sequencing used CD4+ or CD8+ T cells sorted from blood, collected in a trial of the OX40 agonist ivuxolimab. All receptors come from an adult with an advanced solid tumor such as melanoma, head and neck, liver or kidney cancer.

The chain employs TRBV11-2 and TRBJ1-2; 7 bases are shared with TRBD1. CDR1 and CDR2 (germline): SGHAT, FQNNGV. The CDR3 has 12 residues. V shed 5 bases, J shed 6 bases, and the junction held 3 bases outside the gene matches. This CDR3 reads CASSPTGDGYTF. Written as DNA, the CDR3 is TGTGCCAGCAGCCCTACAGGGGATGGCTACACCTTC.

The CDR3 region is CASSYSLGTQPQHF. In nucleotides, the CDR3 is TGTGCCAGCAGTTACTCCCTAGGGACACAGCCCCAGCATTTT. The rearrangement joins TRBV6-5 to TRBJ1-5, with a tentative D call TRBD1 (6 bases). V was trimmed by 0 bases and J by 7 bases, leaving 10 bases between them. This CDR3 spans 14 amino acids. Germline V gene lookup returns CDR1 MNHEY and CDR2 SVGAGI.

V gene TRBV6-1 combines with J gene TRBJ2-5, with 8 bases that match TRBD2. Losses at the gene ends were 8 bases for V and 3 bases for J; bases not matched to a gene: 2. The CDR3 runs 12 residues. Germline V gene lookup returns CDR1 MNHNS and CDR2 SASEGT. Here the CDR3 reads CASSLAEETQYF. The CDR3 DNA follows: TGTGCCAGCTCACTAGCGGAAGAGACCCAGTACTTC.

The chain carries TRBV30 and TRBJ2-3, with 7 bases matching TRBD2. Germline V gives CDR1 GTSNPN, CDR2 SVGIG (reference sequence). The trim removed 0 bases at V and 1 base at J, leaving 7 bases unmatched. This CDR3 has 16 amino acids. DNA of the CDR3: TGTGCCTGGAGTGTATTAGGAACTAGCGGCACAGATACGCAGTATTTT. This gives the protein CAWSVLGTSGTDTQYF.

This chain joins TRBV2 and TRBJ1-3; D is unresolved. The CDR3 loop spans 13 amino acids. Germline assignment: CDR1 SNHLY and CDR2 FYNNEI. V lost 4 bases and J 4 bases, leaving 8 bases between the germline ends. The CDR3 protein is CASSVAGGNTIYF. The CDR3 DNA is TGTGCCAGCAGTGTTGCGGGAGGAAACACCATATATTTT.

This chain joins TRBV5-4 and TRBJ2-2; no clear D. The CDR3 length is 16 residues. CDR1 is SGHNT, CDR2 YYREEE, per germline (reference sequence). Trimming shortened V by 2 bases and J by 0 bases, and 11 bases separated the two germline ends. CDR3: CASSLKVLANTGELFF. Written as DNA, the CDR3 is TGTGCCAGCAGCTTAAAAGTACTCGCGAACACCGGGGAGCTGTTTTTT.

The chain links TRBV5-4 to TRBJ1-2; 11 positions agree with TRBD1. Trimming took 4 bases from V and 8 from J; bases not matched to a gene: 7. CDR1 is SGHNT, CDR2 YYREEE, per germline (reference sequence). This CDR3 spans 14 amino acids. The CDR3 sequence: CASSSGQGAGGYTF. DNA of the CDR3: TGTGCCAGCAGCAGCGGACAGGGGGCGGGGGGCTACACCTTC.

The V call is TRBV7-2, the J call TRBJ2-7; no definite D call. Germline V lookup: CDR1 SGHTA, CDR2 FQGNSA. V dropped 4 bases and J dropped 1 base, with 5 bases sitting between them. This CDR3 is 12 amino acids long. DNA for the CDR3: TGTGCCAGCAGCTCCGCTTCCTACGAGCAGTACTTC. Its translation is CASSSASYEQYF.

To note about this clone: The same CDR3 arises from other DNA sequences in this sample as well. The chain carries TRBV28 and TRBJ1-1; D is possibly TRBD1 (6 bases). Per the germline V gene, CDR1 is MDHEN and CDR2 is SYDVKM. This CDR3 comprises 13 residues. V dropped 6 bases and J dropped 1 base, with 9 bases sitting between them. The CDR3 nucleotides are TGTGCCAGCAGCCCGGGACAGAACACTGAAGCTTTCTTT. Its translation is CASSPGQNTEAFF.

The CDR3 is CAISESTSDDTQYF. Here the CDR3 DNA reads TGTGCCATCAGTGAGTCGACTAGCGACGATACGCAGTATTTT. The chain uses TRBV10-3 and TRBJ2-3, with TRBD2 matching 8 bases. This CDR3 spans 14 amino acids. Trimming took 0 bases from V and 6 from J; bases not matched to a gene: 2. CDR1 and CDR2 (germline): ENHRY, SYGVKD.

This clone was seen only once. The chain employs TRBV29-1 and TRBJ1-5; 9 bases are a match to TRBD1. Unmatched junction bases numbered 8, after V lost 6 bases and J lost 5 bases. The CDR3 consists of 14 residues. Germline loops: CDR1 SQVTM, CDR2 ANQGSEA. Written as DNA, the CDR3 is TGCAGCGTCTCAGGGACAGGGAGAGATCAGCCCCAGCATTTT. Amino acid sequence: CSVSGTGRDQPQHF.

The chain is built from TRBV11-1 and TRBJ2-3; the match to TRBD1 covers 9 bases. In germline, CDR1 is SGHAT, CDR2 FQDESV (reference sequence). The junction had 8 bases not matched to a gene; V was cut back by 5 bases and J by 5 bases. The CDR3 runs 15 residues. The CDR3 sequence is CASSHGQGFVDTQYF. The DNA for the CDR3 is TGTGCCAGCAGCCACGGACAGGGGTTTGTAGATACGCAGTATTTT. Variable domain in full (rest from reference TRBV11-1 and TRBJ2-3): EAEVAQSPRYKITEKSQAVAFWCDPISGHATLYWYRQILGQGPELLVQFQDESVVDDSQLPKDRFSAERLKGVDSTLKIQPAELGDSAMYLCASSHGQGFVDTQYFGPGTRLTVL.

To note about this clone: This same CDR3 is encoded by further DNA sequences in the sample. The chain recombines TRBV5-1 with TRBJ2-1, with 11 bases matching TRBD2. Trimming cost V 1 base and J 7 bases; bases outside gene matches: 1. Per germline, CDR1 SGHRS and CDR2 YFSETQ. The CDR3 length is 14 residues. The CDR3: CASSLTSGSNEQFF. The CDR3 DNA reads TGCGCCAGCAGCTTGACTAGCGGGAGTAATGAGCAGTTCTTC.

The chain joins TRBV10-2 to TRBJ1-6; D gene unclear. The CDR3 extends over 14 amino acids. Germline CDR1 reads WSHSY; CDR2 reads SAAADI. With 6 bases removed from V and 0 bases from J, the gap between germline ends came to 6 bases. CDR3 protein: CASSVSSYNSPLHF. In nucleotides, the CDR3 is TGCGCCAGCAGCGTCTCCTCCTATAATTCACCCCTCCACTTT.

The DNA for the CDR3 is TGTGCCAGCAAACAACAAATGGACGTAGCCTACGAGCAGTACTTC. This encodes CASKQQMDVAYEQYF. The chain joins TRBV2 to TRBJ2-7; no clear D. Per the germline V gene, CDR1 is SNHLY and CDR2 is FYNNEI. The V gene lost 7 bases and the J gene lost 2 bases, with 18 bases spanning the gap. The CDR3 runs to 15 residues.

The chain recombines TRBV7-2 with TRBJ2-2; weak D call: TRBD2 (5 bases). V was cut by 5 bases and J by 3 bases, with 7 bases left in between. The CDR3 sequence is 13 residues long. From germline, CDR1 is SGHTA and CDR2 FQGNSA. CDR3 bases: TGTGCCAGCAGCACGAGGGACACCGGGGAGCTGTTTTTT. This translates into CASSTRDTGELFF.

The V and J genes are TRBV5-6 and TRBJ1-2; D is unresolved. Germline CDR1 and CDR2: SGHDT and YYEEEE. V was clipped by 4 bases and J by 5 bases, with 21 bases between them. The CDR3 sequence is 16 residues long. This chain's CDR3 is CASSPNMGGSWYGYTF. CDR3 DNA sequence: TGTGCCAGCAGCCCCAATATGGGAGGCTCGTGGTATGGCTACACCTTC.

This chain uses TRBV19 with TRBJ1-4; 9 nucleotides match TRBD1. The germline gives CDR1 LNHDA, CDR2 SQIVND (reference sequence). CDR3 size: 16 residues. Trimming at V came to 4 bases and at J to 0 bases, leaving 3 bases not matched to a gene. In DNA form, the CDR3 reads TGTGCCAGTAGTAAGGGGACAGGGTCAACTAATGAAAAACTGTTTTTT. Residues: CASSKGTGSTNEKLFF.

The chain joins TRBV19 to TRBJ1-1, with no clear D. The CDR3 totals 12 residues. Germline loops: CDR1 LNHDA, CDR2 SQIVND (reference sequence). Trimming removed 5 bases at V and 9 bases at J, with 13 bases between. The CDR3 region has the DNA TGTGCCAGTAGTGTTTACAGTGGAAAAGCTTTCTTT. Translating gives CASSVYSGKAFF.

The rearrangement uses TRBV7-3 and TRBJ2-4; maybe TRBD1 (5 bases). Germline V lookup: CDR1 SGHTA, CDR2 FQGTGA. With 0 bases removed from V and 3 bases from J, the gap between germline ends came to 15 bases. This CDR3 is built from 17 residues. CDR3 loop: CASSLTPTAIGKNIQYF. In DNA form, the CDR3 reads TGTGCCAGCAGCTTAACCCCGACAGCTATTGGCAAAAACATTCAGTACTTC.

The CDR3 region has the DNA TGTGCCAGCAGCCTTACTAGCGGACAGCAGTTCTTC. Amino acids: CASSLTSGQQFF. The rearrangement uses TRBV7-3 and TRBJ2-1; TRBD2 aligns across 8 bases. Per the germline V gene, CDR1 is SGHTA and CDR2 is FQGTGA. The V gene end was trimmed by 5 bases and the J gene end by 11 bases; junction bases not matched to a gene: 5. The CDR3 has 12 amino acids.

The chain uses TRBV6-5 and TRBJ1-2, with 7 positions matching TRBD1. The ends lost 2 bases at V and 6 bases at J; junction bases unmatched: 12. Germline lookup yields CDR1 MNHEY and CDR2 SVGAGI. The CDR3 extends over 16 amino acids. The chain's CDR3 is CASSYDSGQVRNGYTF. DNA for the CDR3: TGTGCCAGCAGTTACGATTCTGGACAGGTTAGGAATGGCTACACCTTC.

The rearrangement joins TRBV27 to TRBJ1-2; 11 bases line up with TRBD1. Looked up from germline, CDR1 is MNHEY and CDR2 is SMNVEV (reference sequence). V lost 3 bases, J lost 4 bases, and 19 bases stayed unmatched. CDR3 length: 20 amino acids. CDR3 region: CASSLSGRGQGGYGSYGYTF. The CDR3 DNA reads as TGTGCCAGCAGTTTGAGCGGCCGGGGACAGGGGGGGTACGGTAGCTATGGCTACACCTTC.

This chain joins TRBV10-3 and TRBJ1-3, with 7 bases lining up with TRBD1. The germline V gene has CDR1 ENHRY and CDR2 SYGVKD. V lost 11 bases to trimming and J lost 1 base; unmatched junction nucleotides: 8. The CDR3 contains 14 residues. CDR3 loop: CAGRDSRSGNTIYF. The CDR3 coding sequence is TGTGCCGGACGGGACAGTAGGTCTGGAAACACCATATATTTT.

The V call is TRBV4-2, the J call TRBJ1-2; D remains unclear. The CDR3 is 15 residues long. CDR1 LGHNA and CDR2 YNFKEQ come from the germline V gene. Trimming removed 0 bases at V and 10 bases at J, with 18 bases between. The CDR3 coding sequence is TGTGCCAGCAGCCAAGATTATCGGGAAACGGGCGACTACACCTTC. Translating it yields CASSQDYRETGDYTF.

CDR3: CATSRGRTSGTREQYF. The CDR3 bases are TGTGCCACCAGCAGAGGCCGGACTAGCGGGACTCGGGAGCAGTACTTC. The rearrangement links TRBV15 to TRBJ2-7; 12 bases agree with TRBD2. CDR1 and CDR2 from the germline V gene are LNHNV and YYDKDF (reference sequence). J lost 7 bases, V lost 1 base, and 8 bases had no gene match. The CDR3 sequence is 16 residues long.

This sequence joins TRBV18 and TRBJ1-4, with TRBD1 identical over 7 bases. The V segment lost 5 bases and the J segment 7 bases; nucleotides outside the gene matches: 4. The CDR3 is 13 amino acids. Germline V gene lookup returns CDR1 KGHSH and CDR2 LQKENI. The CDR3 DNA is TGTGCCAGCTCAGGAGGGGGCTTTGAAAAACTGTTTTTT. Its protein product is CASSGGGFEKLFF.

The CDR3 region has the DNA TGTGCCAGCAAACGCGGGGCAGCGGCTGGGGAGACCCAGTACTTC. The encoded protein is CASKRGAAAGETQYF. This chain connects TRBV6-1 to TRBJ2-5; D is possibly TRBD2 (6 bases). This CDR3 contains 15 residues. Germline lookup yields CDR1 MNHNS and CDR2 SASEGT. The ends were cut back, 7 bases at V and 5 bases at J, with 20 bases in the middle.